This TCR beta chain was captured by sequencing in a study of PD-1 blockade in classical Hodgkin lymphoma. Clones were read by immunoSEQ multiplex PCR, and TCRdb kept only the in-frame ones, dropping some. Here the sample spans under 80,000 clones, roughly 92% being singletons. The study, taken as a whole, reports: Causes of the repertoire differences remain undefined, possibly disease activity or prior therapy.

On this clone: No antigen is known for it.

Time point in this sample: newly diagnosed, previously untreated cHL patient sample. PBMCs from patients with newly diagnosed, untreated classical Hodgkin lymphoma served as a comparison group for the relapsed/refractory trial patients. CDR1 KGHSH and CDR2 LQKENI come from the germline V gene. The CDR3 runs to 15 residues. Trimming stripped 3 bases from V and 4 bases from J, with 15 bases between. The sample consisted of peripheral blood mononuclear cells (PBMCs). This sequence originates from a human donor with classical Hodgkin lymphoma. This chain joins TRBV18 and TRBJ1-2, with D possibly TRBD1 on 5 matching bases. This chain's CDR3 is CASSPGQGGPYGYTF. The DNA for the CDR3 is TGTGCCAGCTCACCGGGGCAGGGAGGGCCCTATGGCTACACCTTC. Combining the CDR3 with reference TRBV18 and TRBJ1-2 gives the whole variable domain NAGVMQNPRHLVRRRGQEARLRCSPMKGHSHVYWYRQLPEEGLKFMVYLQKENIIDESGMPKERFSAEFPKEGPSILRIQQVVRGDSAAYFCASSPGQGGPYGYTFGSGTRLTVV.